These T cell receptor beta chains were read from a single sample in a study of cytomegalovirus exposure and HLA in healthy donors. TCRdb's table, derived via immunoSEQ multiplex PCR, lists solely in-frame clones and lacks some. The sample contains some 140,000 clones, about 80% of which appear only once. The sample comprised PBMCs. The receptors were gathered from a man aged 30 to 39 in good health and CMV-seronegative. Both conserved end residues are part of each CDR3. D genes are given only for firm matches. A row's size may be missing; if present it is once, few, many or a size class.

j_gene	d_gene	v_gene	abundance	CDR3nt	CDR3aa
TRBJ2-5	NA	TRBV19	once	TGTGCCAGTAGTACCCGGAGGGCCAGAGAGACCCAGTACTTC	CASSTRRARETQYF
TRBJ2-7	NA	TRBV7-9	NA	TGTGCCAGCAGCTTAGGGCAGGGGCGAGGCGACGAGCAGTACTTC	CASSLGQGRGDEQYF
TRBJ2-4	TRBD1	TRBV25-1	NA	TGTGCCAGCAGTGAAAACCTGGGACAGCACGGAGCCAAAAACATTCAGTACTTC	CASSENLGQHGAKNIQYF
TRBJ2-1	TRBD1	TRBV5-6	NA	TGTGCCAGCAGCTGGACAGGGATGGGTTACAATGAGCAGTTCTTC	CASSWTGMGYNEQFF
TRBJ2-1	NA	TRBV27	few	TGTGCCAGCAGTTCCCTGAGCTCCTACAATGAGCAGTTCTTC	CASSSLSSYNEQFF
TRBJ2-1	TRBD2	TRBV7-2	NA	TGTGCCAGCAGCTTAGAGGGAGGGCGGAATGAGCAGTTCTTC	CASSLEGGRNEQFF
TRBJ2-7	NA	TRBV11-2	NA	TGTGCCAGCAGCTTAACCCCCGGCGAGCAGTACTTC	CASSLTPGEQYF
TRBJ1-2	NA	TRBV9	NA	TGTGCCAGCAGCGTAGTACAGGGCCCGAACTATGGCTACACCTTC	CASSVVQGPNYGYTF
TRBJ1-5	NA	TRBV11-2	NA	TGTGCCAGCAGCTCATACAGGGATCAGCCCCAGCATTTT	CASSSYRDQPQHF
TRBJ2-3	TRBD2	TRBV5-4	NA	TGTGCCAGCAGTTCCGGACTAGCGGGAGCAGATACGCAGTATTTT	CASSSGLAGADTQYF
TRBJ2-7	NA	TRBV7-2	NA	TGTGCCAGCAGCTTAGAAGGCGGTAGCTCCTACGAGCAGTACTTC	CASSLEGGSSYEQYF